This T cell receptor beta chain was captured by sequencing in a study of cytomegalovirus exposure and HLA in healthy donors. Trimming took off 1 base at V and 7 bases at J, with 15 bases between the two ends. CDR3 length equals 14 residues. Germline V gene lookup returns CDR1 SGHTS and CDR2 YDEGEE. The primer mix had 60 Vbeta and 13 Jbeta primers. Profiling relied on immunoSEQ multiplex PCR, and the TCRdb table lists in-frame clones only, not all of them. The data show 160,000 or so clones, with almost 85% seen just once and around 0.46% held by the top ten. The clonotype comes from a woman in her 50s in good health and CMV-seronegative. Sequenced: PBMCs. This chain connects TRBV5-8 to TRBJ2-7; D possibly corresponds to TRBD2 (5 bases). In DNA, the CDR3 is TGTGCCAGCAGCTTGCGGGGAACCCCGGGGGAGCAGTACTTC. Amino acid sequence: CASSLRGTPGEQYF.